The entry that follows covers one TCR beta chain sequence. Its target is not known. Because it lacks the conserved phenylalanine or tryptophan at the end, this CDR3 is likely a read error. The data were obtained in a study of tumor-infiltrating lymphocytes in primary liver carcinoma. Across the study: Ages ranged from 30 to 69, with HCC or mixed HCC-cholangiocarcinoma. Study conclusions and caveats: The 250 largest clones made up significantly more of tumor than blood repertoires (p = 0.039).

Germline CDR1 reads MNHEY; CDR2 reads SVGAGI. CDR3 size: 14 residues. Trimming cost V 4 bases and J 6 bases; bases outside gene matches: 4. The input was around 500 ng total RNA; TCR beta cDNA was made from it with a constant-region primer. Each TCR beta library was derived from three nested multiplex PCR rounds that employed slightly modified ARM-PCR. A C-beta reverse primer and TRBV1-TRBV30 forward primers served in each of the first two PCR rounds, at about 10 cycles apiece. MiXCR was run by TCRdb on the multiplex PCR reads, yielding one entry per CDR3 protein. The sample records 100,000 or so distinct CDR3 sequences, approximately 70% being singletons. Investigators took RNA and DNA out together from 20-30 mg of unsorted bulk tissue.

The specimen was liver tumor tissue from sampling region 2. Documented subset: tumor region T2, inferior pole. The receptor comes from a woman aged 55 to 70 with primary liver carcinoma and hepatitis B virus infection. This rearrangement joins TRBV6-5 to TRBJ2-7; 12 nucleotides match TRBD1. The CDR3 is CASSFKGQGAEQYY. The CDR3 DNA sequence: TGTGCCAGCAGTTTTAAGGGACAGGGGGCCGAGCAGTACTAC.